A single sample is the source of the 9 T cell receptor beta chains below, sequenced in a study of blood T cell repertoires in COVID-19. Only in-frame clones appear in the TCRdb table, and some are missing; sequencing was by immunoSEQ multiplex PCR. The profile shows fewer than 90,000 clones, 88% of them singletons. Material: peripheral blood. These receptors originate from a human donor in a cohort sampled during active COVID-19.

This clone was recorded once. This sequence joins TRBV12-3 or TRBV12-4 and TRBJ2-2; D possibly corresponds to TRBD1 (6 bases). This CDR3 spans 12 amino acids. V gave up 6 bases and J gave up 6 bases, with 8 bases separating them. The CDR3 bases are TGTGCCAGCAGCCCAGGGGCCGGGGAGCTGTTTTTT. It yields the protein CASSPGAGELFF.

The gene calls are TRBV15 and TRBJ2-5; 9 positions match TRBD2. The CDR3 totals 18 residues. Losses at the gene ends were 0 bases for V and 8 bases for J; bases not matched to a gene: 16. Germline CDR1 and CDR2: LNHNV and YYDKDF (reference sequence). The CDR3 is CATSRDLAGTSRFGTQYF. The CDR3 DNA follows: TGTGCCACCAGCAGAGATCTTGCTGGGACTAGCCGCTTTGGCACCCAGTACTTC.

V gene TRBV11-2 combines with J gene TRBJ2-7; a possible D gene is TRBD1 (7 bases). Looked up from germline, CDR1 is SGHAT and CDR2 is FQNNGV. This CDR3 comprises 14 residues. Deletions cut 0 bases from V and 8 bases from J, with 14 bases between. The CDR3 here is CASSLDPGGGQQYV. The CDR3 nucleotides are TGTGCCAGCAGCTTAGATCCAGGAGGGGGCCAGCAGTACGTC.

This chain connects TRBV28 to TRBJ2-5, with 8 positions matching TRBD1. CDR1 and CDR2 (germline): MDHEN, SYDVKM. J was trimmed by 4 bases and V by 2 bases; bases with no gene match: 3. CDR3 length equals 14 residues. In nucleotides, the CDR3 is TGTGCCAGCAGTTTAGGACAGGGCCCAGAGACCCAGTACTTC. Its translation: CASSLGQGPETQYF.

This clone has a handful of counts. The chain recombines TRBV7-8 with TRBJ2-7; 11 nucleotides line up with TRBD1. The V gene's germline CDR1 is SGHVS and CDR2 FQNEAQ. The trim removed 4 bases at V and 4 bases at J, leaving 3 bases unmatched. The CDR3 is 14 residues long. CDR3 region: CASSSGQGVYEQYF. CDR3 nucleotides: TGTGCCAGCAGCTCGGGACAGGGGGTATACGAGCAGTACTTC.

The chain is built from TRBV5-6 and TRBJ2-2; D unresolved. The CDR3 length is 14 residues. Trimming pared 2 bases from V and 4 bases from J, leaving 9 bases between. Germline V gene lookup returns CDR1 SGHDT and CDR2 YYEEEE. CDR3 loop: CASSFNRFTGELFF. The CDR3 DNA is TGTGCCAGCAGCTTTAACAGATTCACCGGGGAGCTGTTTTTT.

This clone was recorded once. V and J are TRBV28 and TRBJ2-1; TRBD1 is a possible D gene (5 bases). The CDR3 length is 16 residues. Germline CDR1 is MDHEN and CDR2 is SYDVKM. V lost 6 bases to trimming and J lost 2 bases, with 17 bases between them. CDR3 loop: CASSPSPGPPYNEQFF. The CDR3 region has the DNA TGTGCCAGCAGCCCATCCCCAGGGCCCCCCTACAATGAGCAGTTCTTC. Together with reference TRBV28 and TRBJ2-1, the CDR3 gives the full variable domain: DVKVTQSSRYLVKRTGEKVFLECVQDMDHENMFWYRQDPGLGLRLIYFSYDVKMKEKGDIPEGYSVSREKKERFSLILESASTNQTSMYLCASSPSPGPPYNEQFFGPGTRLTVL.

The CDR3 loop is CASSYQEGKGTEAFF. CDR3 nucleotide sequence: TGTGCCAGCAGTTATCAGGAGGGGAAGGGGACTGAAGCTTTCTTT. This chain links TRBV6-2 or TRBV6-3 with TRBJ1-1, with a weak D call TRBD1 (5 bases). Germline CDR1 and CDR2: MNHEY and SVGEGT. Deletions cut 3 bases from V and 5 bases from J, with 16 bases between. The length of the CDR3 is 15 residues.

This rearrangement joins TRBV5-1 to TRBJ1-1; tentative D call: TRBD1 (5 bases). Trimming stripped 1 base from V and 4 bases from J, with 11 bases between. The germline CDR1 and CDR2 sequences are SGHRS and YFSETQ. This CDR3 is 14 amino acids long. The CDR3 region is CASSLLITGTEAFF. The CDR3 nucleotides are TGCGCCAGCAGCTTGCTTATCACAGGCACTGAAGCTTTCTTT.